One T cell receptor (beta chain) is described in this entry. Its antigen specificity is not known. Base qualities are missing; no much larger clone stands one base away. The source of the sample is a study of cytomegalovirus exposure and HLA in healthy donors (dated by TCRdb to 2016 to 2017). Regarding the complete study: According to a later analysis, one platform produced both the 110 or so validation repertoires and the 666 repertoires of the first cohort. The aim of the study was to test whether cataloging public T cell receptors could identify signatures of past pathogen exposure. A separate validation cohort of about 110 different subjects was used in addition to the approximately 700-subject first cohort. To predict cytomegalovirus infection status, the study combined high-throughput TCR immunosequencing, statistical association of individual TCRs with disease status, and machine learning.

Reading from cysteine to phenylalanine, the CDR3 counts 14 amino acids. CDR3 DNA only is kept here, 42 bases in frame from base 1. From a lookup of the germline V gene, CDR1 and CDR2 are SGHRS and YFSETQ. V ends up 2 bases short and J 6 bases short, with an unmatched junction base count of 7. Libraries were made using the immunoSEQ multiplex PCR assay. The source study handled its data this way. To diagnose cytomegalovirus status from the catalog of TCR beta chain sequences, a statistical classification framework was built. This is the immuneACCESS table as TCRdb keeps it, with only in-frame sequences that have V and J called. A part of the clones is gone; compared with another copy, unresolved V genes explain less than half, and the rest is unexplained. For V, J and clone size, that table is used; D and trimming come from the DNA. Present in this sample are more than 300,000 clones, 86% of which were seen just once. Jointly, the top ten make up 0.83% of the sample.

Separate from the roughly 700-subject first cohort, the validation cohort of roughly 110 subjects was the group to which the donors belonged. Results the study describes overall, beyond this receptor: Of the cluster scores, 90% to 95% were above 0 in a later analysis, which found that TCRs clustered in the first cohort also tended to co-occur in the approximately 130 validation repertoires. A total of fewer than 200 TCR beta chains were listed by the study as associated with cytomegalovirus. The classifier was reported to diagnose cytomegalovirus status with high specificity and sensitivity in both the original cohort and the validation cohort. The authors suggested that the approach could potentially be generalized to other disease states and immunological phenotypes. In vitro tests confirmed that a few of the cytomegalovirus-associated TCR beta chains recognize cytomegalovirus antigens. A later analysis lacked HLA typing for the validation cohort, so it scored co-occurrence in that cohort across all 130 or so repertoires. While some public TCRs were present in many individuals, most TCR sequences turned up only very rarely across donors.

Sequences were obtained from PBMCs. The chain employs TRBV5-1 and TRBJ1-1, with 7 central nucleotides matching TRBD1. The TCR originated in a young woman in good health and CMV-seronegative. At the DNA level, the sequence is TGCGCCAGCAGCTTTCCGGGACAGCTGTCTGAAGCTTTCTTT. Its amino acids are CASSFPGQLSEAFF.